Following are 11 T cell receptor beta chains from one sample sequenced in a study of breast tumors, draining lymph nodes, adjacent tissues. MiXCR was run by TCRdb on the multiplex PCR reads, yielding one entry per CDR3 protein. The data show 200,000 to 250,000 distinct CDR3 sequences, roughly 32% seen once. Axillary draining lymph nodes of breast cancer patients supplied the node samples. The sequenced sample consisted of axillary lymph node tissue. These receptor sequences come from a female donor with breast cancer. Some clones in this sample may be carry-over from other donors' samples.

Turning to this clonotype: A read error may be the cause here, since a much bigger clone is one base away. The genes are TRBV6-2 or TRBV6-3 and TRBJ1-2; D perhaps matches TRBD1 (6 bases). Trimming took 5 bases from V and 3 from J, leaving 13 bases between them. Germline loops: CDR1 MNHEY, CDR2 SVGEGT. CDR3 length: 14 amino acids. The CDR3 nucleotides are TGTGCCAGCAGTCTCCGGGACAAGTACTATGGCTACACCTTC. Encoded protein: CASSLRDKYYGYTF.

In its sample, this clonotype was seen many times. The chain uses TRBV18 and TRBJ2-7; D is undetermined. Trimming shortened V by 4 bases and J by 5 bases, and 6 bases separated the two germline ends. Germline loops: CDR1 KGHSH, CDR2 LQKENI. This CDR3 is built from 11 residues. The CDR3 DNA reads TGTGCCAGCTCACGGATCCACGAGCAGTACTTC. Amino acids: CASSRIHEQYF.

This chain links TRBV5-4 with TRBJ1-1; a weak D match, TRBD1 (5 bases). CDR1 is SGHNT and CDR2 is YYREEE in the germline V gene (reference sequence). The CDR3 has 12 residues. Trimming took 7 bases from V and 3 from J, leaving 10 bases between them. The CDR3 DNA is TGTGCCAGCGGCAGAGGGGACACTGAAGCTTTCTTT. It codes for CASGRGDTEAFF.

There are many counts of this clonotype. The chain couples TRBV3-1 to TRBJ2-1; the match to TRBD2 covers 9 bases. CDR3 length equals 14 residues. Losses at the gene ends were 0 bases for V and 14 bases for J; bases not matched to a gene: 8. Germline V gives CDR1 LGHDT, CDR2 YNNKEL (reference sequence). CDR3 residues: CASSQDDSGRTKFF. The CDR3 DNA reads as TGTGCCAGCAGCCAAGATGACAGCGGGAGGACGAAGTTCTTC.

This clonotype was recorded at least ten times. V usage is TRBV2 and J usage is TRBJ1-5; D gene unclear. The germline CDR1 and CDR2 sequences are SNHLY and FYNNEI. This CDR3 is built from 12 residues. V lost 6 bases to trimming and J lost 5 bases, with 8 bases between them. The CDR3 sequence: CASRKGDQPQHF. In DNA form, the CDR3 reads TGTGCCAGCAGGAAGGGTGATCAGCCCCAGCATTTT.

There are many counts of this clonotype. A much larger clone is a single base away; this may be a read error. This chain uses TRBV19 with TRBJ2-7; weak D call: TRBD2 (5 bases). Trimming left V 10 bases short and J 2 bases short, with 9 bases between. The CDR3 length is 11 residues. Germline CDR1 LNHDA, CDR2 SQIVND (reference sequence). The CDR3 is CATKGAYEQYF. The DNA for the CDR3 is TGTGCCACCAAGGGAGCCTACGAGCAGTACTTC.

This chain connects TRBV12-3 or TRBV12-4 to TRBJ2-1; 9 positions agree with TRBD2. The CDR3 is 17 residues long. With 5 bases clipped from V and 9 bases from J, the junction kept 17 bases outside the gene matches. The CDR3 here is CASSPPPSSGITSEQFF. The CDR3 bases are TGTGCCAGCAGTCCCCCCCCTTCTAGCGGGATCACCAGTGAGCAGTTCTTC.

About this clonotype itself: A clone one base away is much larger, so this may be a read error. The chain links TRBV14 to TRBJ2-1; a weak D match, TRBD2 (6 bases). The CDR3 loop spans 17 amino acids. Germline values: CDR1 SGHDN, CDR2 FVKESK. The ends were cut back, 1 base at V and 9 bases at J, with 22 bases in the middle. DNA of the CDR3: TGTGCCAGCAGCCAAGGGCTAGCGCGTACTGCCCGGAGTGAGCAGTTCTTC. Translating gives CASSQGLARTARSEQFF.

This clonotype showed up just a few times. A much larger clone differs by one base, so this may be a read error. The gene calls are TRBV9 and TRBJ2-6; tentatively, D is TRBD1 (5 bases). This CDR3 has 16 residues. Germline assignment: CDR1 SGDLS and CDR2 YYNGEE. CDR3 sequence (DNA): TGTGCCAGCAGAGACCCCAGTGGCCCTGGGGCCAACGCCCTGACTTTC. It is translated as CASRDPSGPGANALTF. The whole variable domain, remainder taken from reference TRBV9 and TRBJ2-6, is DSGVTQTPKHLITATGQRVTLRCSPRSGDLSVYWYQQSLDQGLQFLIQYYNGEERAKGNILERFSAQQFPDLHSELNLSSLELGDSALYFCASRDPSGPGANALTFGAGSRLTVL.

The chain is built from TRBV5-1 and TRBJ2-1; 10 bases agree with TRBD1. This CDR3 is 16 amino acids long. The V gene end was trimmed by 1 base and the J gene end by 10 bases; junction bases not matched to a gene: 11. Germline V gives CDR1 SGHRS, CDR2 YFSETQ. This chain's CDR3 is CASSLFGQGVLREQFF. As DNA, the CDR3 is TGCGCCAGCAGCTTGTTCGGACAGGGGGTCCTAAGGGAGCAGTTCTTC.

This chain uses TRBV15 with TRBJ2-1, with 9 positions matching TRBD1. The CDR3 is 17 residues long. CDR1 and CDR2 (germline): LNHNV, YYDKDF (reference sequence). Trimming at V came to 3 bases and at J to 4 bases, leaving 10 bases not matched to a gene. CDR3 coding DNA: TGTGCCACCAGCAGTGCTCTGGACAGGGGCATTTACAATGAGCAGTTCTTC. It encodes CATSSALDRGIYNEQFF.